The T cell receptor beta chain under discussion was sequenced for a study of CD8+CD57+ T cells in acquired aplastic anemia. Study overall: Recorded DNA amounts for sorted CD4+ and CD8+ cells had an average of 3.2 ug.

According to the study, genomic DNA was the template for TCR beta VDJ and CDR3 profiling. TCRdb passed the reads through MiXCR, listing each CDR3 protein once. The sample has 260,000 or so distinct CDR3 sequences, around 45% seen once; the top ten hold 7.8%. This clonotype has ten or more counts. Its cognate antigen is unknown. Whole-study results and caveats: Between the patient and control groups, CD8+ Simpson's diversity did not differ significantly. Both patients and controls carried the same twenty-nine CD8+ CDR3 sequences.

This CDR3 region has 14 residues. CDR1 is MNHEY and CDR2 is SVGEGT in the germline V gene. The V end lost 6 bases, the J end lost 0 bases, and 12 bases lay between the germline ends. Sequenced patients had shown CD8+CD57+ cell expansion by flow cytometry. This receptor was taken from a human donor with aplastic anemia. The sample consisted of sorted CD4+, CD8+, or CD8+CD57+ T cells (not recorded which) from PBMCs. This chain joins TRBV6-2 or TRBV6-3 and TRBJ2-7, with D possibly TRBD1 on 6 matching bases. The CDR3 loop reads CASSLWTDSYEQYF. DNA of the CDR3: TGTGCCAGCAGCCTTTGGACAGACTCCTACGAGCAGTACTTC.